The rows below give T cell receptor beta chains drawn from one sample of a study of T cells in Graves' hyperthyroidism and ophthalmopathy. MiXCR, run by TCRdb on the multiplex PCR reads, gives a single entry per CDR3 protein. The table has under 700,000 distinct CDR3 sequences, just over 45% seen once. The sample was peripheral blood or thyroid tissue (not recorded which). The receptors were gathered from a woman under 30 with Graves' hyperthyroidism. Each CDR3 is given with its conserved first and last residue. D genes are given only for firm matches. Size is stated for part of the rows, as once, few or many counts, or as a class when the clone is expanded.

cdr3_length: 12; j_call: TRBJ1-4; clone_size: .; v_call: TRBV12-5; d_call: .; cdr3_aa: CASSLGKGKLFF
cdr3_length: 13; j_call: TRBJ1-1; clone_size: once; v_call: TRBV29-1; d_call: .; cdr3_aa: CSVAETMNTEAFF
cdr3_length: 17; j_call: TRBJ1-5; clone_size: few; v_call: TRBV4-1; d_call: TRBD1; cdr3_aa: CASSQGDSQYSNQPQHF
cdr3_length: 15; j_call: TRBJ2-7; clone_size: few; v_call: TRBV7-2; d_call: .; cdr3_aa: CASSPTGTNTYEQYF
cdr3_length: 14; j_call: TRBJ2-5; clone_size: .; v_call: TRBV6-6; d_call: TRBD1; cdr3_aa: CASSLSQGVETQYF
cdr3_length: 14; j_call: TRBJ2-5; clone_size: .; v_call: TRBV24-1; d_call: TRBD1; cdr3_aa: CATSPPGQEETQYF
cdr3_length: 12; j_call: TRBJ2-3; clone_size: few; v_call: TRBV15; d_call: .; cdr3_aa: CATSHSWDTQYF
cdr3_length: 17; j_call: TRBJ1-3; clone_size: .; v_call: TRBV5-1; d_call: TRBD1; cdr3_aa: CASSLGWDDRGTNTIYF
cdr3_length: 13; j_call: TRBJ1-4; clone_size: .; v_call: TRBV2; d_call: .; cdr3_aa: CARGGAANEKLFF
cdr3_length: 18; j_call: TRBJ2-2; clone_size: once; v_call: TRBV25-1; d_call: TRBD2; cdr3_aa: CASSQRLGGARNTGELFF
cdr3_length: 13; j_call: TRBJ1-1; clone_size: many; v_call: TRBV7-8; d_call: .; cdr3_aa: CASSQGTVTEAFF
cdr3_length: 14; j_call: TRBJ1-4; clone_size: once; v_call: TRBV2; d_call: .; cdr3_aa: CAGTYTSTNEKLFF
cdr3_length: 15; j_call: TRBJ2-5; clone_size: .; v_call: TRBV2; d_call: TRBD1; cdr3_aa: CASREDRVVGETQYF
cdr3_length: 15; j_call: TRBJ1-2; clone_size: .; v_call: TRBV15; d_call: TRBD1; cdr3_aa: CATSRDRRDRSGNTF
cdr3_length: 14; j_call: TRBJ2-7; clone_size: .; v_call: TRBV2; d_call: .; cdr3_aa: CASSRDETAYEQYF
cdr3_length: 12; j_call: TRBJ2-7; clone_size: once; v_call: TRBV29-1; d_call: .; cdr3_aa: CSAILTSYEQYF
cdr3_length: 14; j_call: TRBJ2-5; clone_size: .; v_call: TRBV10-3; d_call: .; cdr3_aa: CASSQLGTQETQYF
cdr3_length: 13; j_call: TRBJ2-7; clone_size: many; v_call: TRBV6-6; d_call: TRBD2; cdr3_aa: CASSLLAGYEQYF
cdr3_length: 14; j_call: TRBJ1-6; clone_size: few; v_call: TRBV5-1; d_call: .; cdr3_aa: CASGDGRLNSPLHF
cdr3_length: 17; j_call: TRBJ2-5; clone_size: .; v_call: TRBV9; d_call: .; cdr3_aa: CASSQEVRGGAWETQYF
cdr3_length: 12; j_call: TRBJ1-2; clone_size: many; v_call: TRBV25-1; d_call: .; cdr3_aa: CASSSTVYGYTF
cdr3_length: 13; j_call: TRBJ1-4; clone_size: .; v_call: TRBV7-8; d_call: .; cdr3_aa: CASSLGRIEKLFF
cdr3_length: 14; j_call: TRBJ1-1; clone_size: .; v_call: TRBV25-1; d_call: TRBD1; cdr3_aa: CASRQQGESTEAFF
cdr3_length: 13; j_call: TRBJ2-2; clone_size: .; v_call: TRBV20-1; d_call: .; cdr3_aa: CSARQQNTGELFF
cdr3_length: 13; j_call: TRBJ2-2; clone_size: .; v_call: TRBV6-1; d_call: .; cdr3_aa: CASSQVLPGELFF
cdr3_length: 10; j_call: TRBJ1-4; clone_size: .; v_call: TRBV10-3; d_call: .; cdr3_aa: CAITPVGLFF
cdr3_length: 14; j_call: TRBJ1-3; clone_size: many; v_call: TRBV9; d_call: .; cdr3_aa: CASSMTGSGNTIYF
cdr3_length: 14; j_call: TRBJ1-1; clone_size: .; v_call: TRBV19; d_call: .; cdr3_aa: CASKEQGRPNEAFF
cdr3_length: 15; j_call: TRBJ2-5; clone_size: .; v_call: TRBV5-4; d_call: TRBD1; cdr3_aa: CASSTDRGLGLTQYF
cdr3_length: 13; j_call: TRBJ1-2; clone_size: .; v_call: TRBV24-1; d_call: .; cdr3_aa: CATARPGGNGYTF
cdr3_length: 12; j_call: TRBJ2-7; clone_size: many; v_call: TRBV20-1; d_call: .; cdr3_aa: CSALKGTYEQYF
cdr3_length: 14; j_call: TRBJ2-5; clone_size: .; v_call: TRBV29-1; d_call: TRBD1; cdr3_aa: CRDRAGTGEETQYF
cdr3_length: 11; j_call: TRBJ2-7; clone_size: .; v_call: TRBV25-1; d_call: TRBD2; cdr3_aa: CASHRGDEQYF
cdr3_length: 13; j_call: TRBJ2-7; clone_size: .; v_call: TRBV2; d_call: .; cdr3_aa: CASSLPGRHEQYF
cdr3_length: 14; j_call: TRBJ2-2; clone_size: .; v_call: TRBV9; d_call: .; cdr3_aa: CASSQDGGSGELFF
cdr3_length: 17; j_call: TRBJ2-7; clone_size: .; v_call: TRBV7-9; d_call: .; cdr3_aa: CASSLRGGTDWTYEQYF
cdr3_length: 15; j_call: TRBJ1-4; clone_size: .; v_call: TRBV19; d_call: TRBD1; cdr3_aa: CASSIGQALNEKLFF
cdr3_length: 15; j_call: TRBJ2-5; clone_size: .; v_call: TRBV7-9; d_call: .; cdr3_aa: CASSRSGERGETQYF
cdr3_length: 11; j_call: TRBJ1-2; clone_size: many; v_call: TRBV10-3; d_call: .; cdr3_aa: CAGGVEDGYTF
cdr3_length: 13; j_call: TRBJ1-2; clone_size: .; v_call: TRBV29-1; d_call: TRBD1; cdr3_aa: CSLAETGPYGYTF
cdr3_length: 13; j_call: TRBJ1-1; clone_size: many; v_call: TRBV10-2; d_call: .; cdr3_aa: CASGGSEVSEAFF
cdr3_length: 12; j_call: TRBJ2-7; clone_size: many; v_call: TRBV20-1; d_call: .; cdr3_aa: CSARDRGYEQYF
cdr3_length: 14; j_call: TRBJ1-2; clone_size: .; v_call: TRBV6-5; d_call: .; cdr3_aa: CASSNLRVPYGYTF
cdr3_length: 17; j_call: TRBJ2-5; clone_size: .; v_call: TRBV24-1; d_call: .; cdr3_aa: CATSDFSFGSDQETQYF
cdr3_length: 13; j_call: TRBJ1-5; clone_size: .; v_call: TRBV20-1; d_call: .; cdr3_aa: CSARESAGQPQHF
cdr3_length: 12; j_call: TRBJ1-2; clone_size: many; v_call: TRBV2; d_call: .; cdr3_aa: CAGTGVNYGYTF
cdr3_length: 16; j_call: TRBJ2-2; clone_size: few; v_call: TRBV7-2; d_call: .; cdr3_aa: CASSLRGKVDTGELFF
cdr3_length: 17; j_call: TRBJ2-7; clone_size: .; v_call: TRBV7-6; d_call: TRBD1; cdr3_aa: CASSYGPGQGPPYEQYF
cdr3_length: 13; j_call: TRBJ1-5; clone_size: .; v_call: TRBV29-1; d_call: .; cdr3_aa: CSVDVAGDQPQHF
cdr3_length: 10; j_call: TRBJ1-4; clone_size: .; v_call: TRBV11-3; d_call: .; cdr3_aa: CASPREKLFF
cdr3_length: 17; j_call: TRBJ2-2; clone_size: .; v_call: TRBV7-8; d_call: TRBD1; cdr3_aa: CASRVPGQGANTGELFF
cdr3_length: 19; j_call: TRBJ2-2; clone_size: .; v_call: TRBV7-9; d_call: TRBD2; cdr3_aa: CASSLGRWIGGGDTGELFF
cdr3_length: 15; j_call: TRBJ1-4; clone_size: .; v_call: TRBV11-2; d_call: .; cdr3_aa: CASSPYGVGNEKLFF
cdr3_length: 14; j_call: TRBJ2-7; clone_size: many; v_call: TRBV10-3; d_call: TRBD1; cdr3_aa: CAISRDREPYEQYF
cdr3_length: 14; j_call: TRBJ1-6; clone_size: .; v_call: TRBV20-1; d_call: .; cdr3_aa: CSARWSGDNSPLHF